This entry lists 15 T cell receptor beta chains sequenced from one sample in a study of shared clonotypes between healthy human individuals. Clones were read by immunoSEQ multiplex PCR, and TCRdb kept only the in-frame ones, dropping some. The data contain some 2,000,000 clones, about 95% of them singletons. Sequenced: naive CD4+ T cells sorted from blood. Regarding subset: CD45RA+ positively selected. The receptors were sampled from a man between 18 and 35 years old in good health.

The CDR3 sequence is CAISGRTGGDEQYF. DNA of the CDR3: TGTGCCATCAGTGGTAGGACTGGGGGCGACGAGCAGTACTTC. The chain employs TRBV10-3 and TRBJ2-7; perhaps TRBD1 as D (6 bases). This CDR3 has 14 residues. CDR1 ENHRY and CDR2 SYGVKD come from the germline V gene. The V and J ends lost 4 bases and 5 bases respectively, with 15 bases between them.

Turning to this clone: Within the sample, other DNA sequences also encode this same CDR3. The chain recombines TRBV5-4 with TRBJ2-7; no firm D call. V was trimmed by 0 bases and J by 3 bases, leaving 7 bases between them. Germline V lookup: CDR1 SGHNT, CDR2 YYREEE (reference sequence). The CDR3 spans 13 residues. For the CDR3, the DNA is TGTGCCAGCAGCTTGGGAGCGAGCTACGAGCAGTACTTC. Translating it yields CASSLGASYEQYF.

On this clone itself: The sample contains more than one DNA sequence encoding this CDR3. V usage is TRBV2 and J usage is TRBJ1-1; 7 nucleotides align to TRBD1. Germline values: CDR1 SNHLY, CDR2 FYNNEI. V dropped 8 bases and J dropped 1; count of bases not matched to a gene: 4. The CDR3 contains 13 residues. The CDR3 loop is CASRTGGNTEAFF. The DNA for the CDR3 is TGTGCCAGCCGGACAGGAGGGAACACTGAAGCTTTCTTT.

The rearrangement links TRBV10-3 to TRBJ2-2; 7 positions agree with TRBD2. Trimming removed 10 bases from V and 5 bases from J; junction bases left unmatched: 10. This CDR3 spans 14 amino acids. CDR1 ENHRY and CDR2 SYGVKD come from the germline V gene. DNA for the CDR3: TGTGCCACCTATCCGGGGGGTAGTACCGGGGAGCTGTTTTTT. This translates into CATYPGGSTGELFF.

The chain employs TRBV2 and TRBJ2-7; 7 bases map to TRBD2. V shed 1 base and J 4 bases; nucleotides not matched to a gene: 16. CDR3 length equals 18 residues. Germline V gene sequence: CDR1 SNHLY, CDR2 FYNNEI. CDR3 amino acids: CASSEGGEGLPASYEQYF. As DNA, the CDR3 is TGTGCCAGCAGTGAAGGGGGGGAGGGTCTACCGGCGTCTTACGAGCAGTACTTC.

Only one count was recorded for this clone. The CDR3 sequence is CASSNRRIMNTEAFF. CDR3 nucleotides: TGTGCCAGCAGTAATAGACGGATAATGAACACTGAAGCTTTCTTT. V and J are TRBV6-5 and TRBJ1-1; D call uncertain. CDR1 MNHEY and CDR2 SVGAGI come from the germline V gene. Trimming stripped 5 bases from V and 0 bases from J, with 13 bases between. CDR3 length: 15 amino acids.

This sequence joins TRBV2 and TRBJ1-6; D perhaps matches TRBD1 (5 bases). Germline-derived CDR1 and CDR2 are SNHLY and FYNNEI. This CDR3 spans 18 amino acids. The ends were cut back, 7 bases at V and 0 bases at J, with 19 bases in the middle. CDR3 nucleotide sequence: TGTGCCAGCACGTTTTTAGGGACGGCCTACTCCTATAATTCACCCCTCCACTTT. It codes for CASTFLGTAYSYNSPLHF.

This chain joins TRBV10-2 and TRBJ1-1; D may be TRBD1 (6 bases). The CDR3 length is 13 residues. V dropped 7 bases and J dropped 6 bases, with 15 bases sitting between them. From germline, CDR1 is WSHSY and CDR2 SAAADI. CDR3 sequence: CASKTTGMAEAFF. DNA for the CDR3: TGCGCCAGCAAAACAACAGGGATGGCTGAAGCTTTCTTT.

This chain uses TRBV10-3 with TRBJ2-3; 13 bases are a match to TRBD2. The CDR3 contains 19 residues. The ends lost 3 bases at V and 0 bases at J; junction bases unmatched: 9. Germline values: CDR1 ENHRY, CDR2 SYGVKD. For the CDR3, the DNA is TGTGCCATCAGTGATCGAGGGACTAGCGGGATTTCTAGCACAGATACGCAGTATTTT. This translates into CAISDRGTSGISSTDTQYF.

V gene TRBV18 combines with J gene TRBJ1-3; 9 bases match TRBD1. The CDR3 totals 16 residues. CDR1 is KGHSH, CDR2 LQKENI, per germline. The V and J ends lost 5 bases and 0 bases, in that order; junction bases with no gene match: 5. The CDR3 bases are TGTGCCAGCTCAGCGGGACAGGGCCCCTCTGGAAACACCATATATTTT. Its translation: CASSAGQGPSGNTIYF.

The chain employs TRBV6-5 and TRBJ2-5, with D possibly matching TRBD1 (6 bases). Trimming pared 2 bases from V and 0 bases from J, leaving 10 bases between. CDR1 is MNHEY, CDR2 SVGAGI, per germline. This CDR3 comprises 15 residues. Here the CDR3 DNA reads TGTGCCAGCAGTTACCCCGACAGGTACCAAGAGACCCAGTACTTC. Translated: CASSYPDRYQETQYF.

CDR3 bases: TGTGCCAGCAGTATATCCACAAGGAGCACACAACAAGAGACCCAGTACTTC. This sequence encodes CASSISTRSTQQETQYF. The chain employs TRBV28 and TRBJ2-5; no clear D gene. V lost 5 bases, J lost 2 bases, and 21 bases lay in between. The CDR3 runs to 17 residues. From germline, CDR1 is MDHEN and CDR2 SYDVKM.

The chain employs TRBV7-2 and TRBJ1-3, with D possibly TRBD1 on 5 matching bases. The CDR3 has 16 residues. V shed 4 bases and J shed 1 base, with 14 bases lying between them. Germline values: CDR1 SGHTA, CDR2 FQGNSA. DNA of the CDR3: TGTGCCAGCAGCTCCGCGGGGGGGTCGTCTGGAAACACCATATATTTT. Translation: CASSSAGGSSGNTIYF. Full variable domain (remainder filled in from reference TRBV7-2 and TRBJ1-3): GAGVSQSPSNKVTEKGKDVELRCDPISGHTALYWYRQSLGQGLEFLIYFQGNSAPDKSGLPSDRFSAERTGGSVSTLTIQRTQQEDSAVYLCASSSAGGSSGNTIYFGEGSWLTVV.

The rearrangement uses TRBV5-1 and TRBJ2-7, with 11 positions matching TRBD1. The CDR3 runs 14 residues. The junction had 7 bases not matched to a gene; V was cut back by 6 bases and J by 5 bases. The V gene's germline CDR1 is SGHRS and CDR2 YFSETQ. The CDR3 here is CASTPGQGVDEQYF. The DNA for the CDR3 is TGCGCCAGCACCCCGGGACAGGGGGTTGACGAGCAGTACTTC. The complete variable domain, with remaining parts taken from reference TRBV5-1 and TRBJ2-7, reads KAGVTQTPRYLIKTRGQQVTLSCSPISGHRSVSWYQQTPGQGLQFLFEYFSETQRNKGNFPGRFSGRQFSNSRSEMNVSTLELGDSALYLCASTPGQGVDEQYFGPGTRLTVT.

This chain links TRBV19 with TRBJ2-7; 9 bases agree with TRBD1. Germline lookup yields CDR1 LNHDA and CDR2 SQIVND (reference sequence). The J segment lost 5 bases and the V segment lost 3 bases, leaving 11 bases of the junction unmatched. The CDR3 sequence is 16 residues long. In nucleotides, the CDR3 is TGTGCCAGTAGTATTGGGGTGGGGACAGGGAGCCACGAGCAGTACTTC. This gives the protein CASSIGVGTGSHEQYF. Based on the CDR3 plus reference TRBV19 and TRBJ2-7, the full variable domain is DGGITQSPKYLFRKEGQNVTLSCEQNLNHDAMYWYRQDPGQGLRLIYYSQIVNDFQKGDIAEGYSVSREKKESFPLTVTSAQKNPTAFYLCASSIGVGTGSHEQYFGPGTRLTVT.